Each of the 18 T cell receptor beta chains below was sequenced from the same sample in a study of CD8 T cells in Susac syndrome. Reverse transcription of 0.5 to 1 ug RNA was performed with random hexamers. TCRdb ran MiXCR on the immunoSEQ multiplex PCR reads and lists one entry per CDR3 protein. This table holds some 140,000 distinct CDR3 sequences, just under 95% found once. Material: CD8+ T cells from PBMCs. These receptors all come from a human donor with Susac syndrome.

J is TRBJ2-7 and V is TRBV3-1; the D gene is possibly TRBD1 (5 bases). Germline assignment: CDR1 LGHDT and CDR2 YNNKEL (reference sequence). Deletions cut 3 bases from V and 5 bases from J, with 11 bases between. The CDR3 is 13 residues long. CDR3 in DNA: TGTGCCAGCAGCCATCGACAGTCGGACGAGCAGTACTTC. As protein: CASSHRQSDEQYF.

The genes are TRBV2 and TRBJ2-5; possible D gene TRBD2, 6 bases. The germline CDR1 and CDR2 sequences are SNHLY and FYNNEI. The CDR3 sequence is 14 residues long. The ends were cut back, 9 bases at V and 0 bases at J, with 14 bases in the middle. As DNA, the CDR3 is TGTGCCAGGGGCCCGGCGGGGTACCAAGAGACCCAGTACTTC. The encoded protein is CARGPAGYQETQYF.

This rearrangement joins TRBV19 to TRBJ2-1; TRBD2 matches 10 bases. This CDR3 is built from 14 residues. Germline V gene sequence: CDR1 LNHDA, CDR2 SQIVND (reference sequence). The ends lost 6 bases at V and 3 bases at J; junction bases unmatched: 2. The CDR3 DNA sequence: TGTGCCAGTAGAACTAGCGGGGACTACAATGAGCAGTTCTTC. Amino acids: CASRTSGDYNEQFF. Combining the CDR3 with reference TRBV19 and TRBJ2-1 gives the whole variable domain DGGITQSPKYLFRKEGQNVTLSCEQNLNHDAMYWYRQDPGQGLRLIYYSQIVNDFQKGDIAEGYSVSREKKESFPLTVTSAQKNPTAFYLCASRTSGDYNEQFFGPGTRLTVL.

The chain is built from TRBV28 and TRBJ2-3; 8 positions match TRBD1. The germline CDR1 and CDR2 sequences are MDHEN and SYDVKM. This CDR3 contains 16 residues. V dropped 5 bases and J dropped 5; count of bases not matched to a gene: 12. CDR3 sequence: CASSPMTLQGVDTQYF. The CDR3 nucleotides read TGTGCCAGCAGTCCTATGACGTTACAGGGGGTAGATACGCAGTATTTT.

The chain employs TRBV4-1 and TRBJ2-3; 8 bases are shared with TRBD1. Germline lookup yields CDR1 MGHRA and CDR2 YSYEKL. The V segment lost 2 bases and the J segment 6 bases; nucleotides outside the gene matches: 10. The CDR3 length is 16 residues. CDR3 sequence: CASSQPPGQAQDTQYF. The CDR3, as DNA: TGCGCCAGCAGCCAACCGCCGGGACAGGCTCAGGATACGCAGTATTTT.

The rearrangement joins TRBV7-3 to TRBJ2-3; D unclear. V was pared by 5 bases and J by 1 base, with 7 bases between. The length of the CDR3 is 13 residues. Germline loops: CDR1 SGHTA, CDR2 FQGTGA. CDR3 protein: CASSTSGTDTQYF. In nucleotides, the CDR3 is TGTGCCAGCAGCACTTCTGGCACAGATACGCAGTATTTT. Complete variable domain (other parts from reference TRBV7-3 and TRBJ2-3): GAGVSQTPSNKVTEKGKYVELRCDPISGHTALYWYRQSLGQGPEFLIYFQGTGAADDSGLPNDRFFAVRPEGSVSTLKIQRTERGDSAVYLCASSTSGTDTQYFGPGTRLTVL.

This sequence joins TRBV4-2 and TRBJ2-7; TRBD2 might be the D (5 bases). This CDR3 is 15 amino acids long. CDR1 and CDR2 from the germline V gene are LGHNA and YNFKEQ. The ends were cut back, 0 bases at V and 4 bases at J, with 13 bases in the middle. This CDR3 reads CASSQDPSGLYEQYF. CDR3 sequence (DNA): TGTGCCAGCAGCCAAGATCCGTCGGGATTGTACGAGCAGTACTTC.

The rearrangement uses TRBV27 and TRBJ2-7; TRBD2 might be the D (5 bases). Germline-derived CDR1 and CDR2 are MNHEY and SMNVEV (reference sequence). V dropped 1 base and J dropped 4 bases, with 14 bases sitting between them. There are 15 residues in the CDR3. The CDR3 DNA reads as TGTGCCAGCAGTTTATATCCCGGTTCGGGGTACGAGCAGTACTTC. The encoded protein is CASSLYPGSGYEQYF.

The chain recombines TRBV7-9 with TRBJ2-1; 9 bases agree with TRBD2. The germline V gene encodes CDR1 SEHNR and CDR2 FQNEAQ (reference sequence). The CDR3 has 14 amino acids. Losses at the gene ends were 0 bases for V and 8 bases for J; bases not matched to a gene: 2. The CDR3, as DNA: TGTGCCAGCAGCTTAGCTAGCGGGAGTGATGAGCAGTTCTTC. Amino acid sequence: CASSLASGSDEQFF. The full variable domain, completed using reference TRBV7-9 and TRBJ2-1, is DTGVSQNPRHKITKRGQNVTFRCDPISEHNRLYWYRQTLGQGPEFLTYFQNEAQLEKSRLLSDRFSAERPKGSFSTLEIQRTEQGDSAMYLCASSLASGSDEQFFGPGTRLTVL.

CDR3 nucleotide sequence: TGTGCCAGCAGTGGGGGGGGCCAGAACACTGAAGCTTTCTTT. The encoded protein is CASSGGGQNTEAFF. The chain carries TRBV3-1 and TRBJ1-1; possible D gene TRBD1, 6 bases. Trimming took 6 bases from V and 1 from J, leaving 12 bases between them. Germline CDR1 and CDR2: LGHDT and YNNKEL (reference sequence). The CDR3 contains 14 residues. Complete variable domain (other parts from reference TRBV3-1 and TRBJ1-1): DTAVSQTPKYLVTQMGNDKSIKCEQNLGHDTMYWYKQDSKKFLKIMFSYNNKELIINETVPNRFSPKSPDKAHLNLHINSLELGDSAVYFCASSGGGQNTEAFFGQGTRLTVV.

This chain joins TRBV12-2 and TRBJ1-4; TRBD1, the table's D call, lacks a check against the DNA. TRBV12-2 is termed a pseudogene. This CDR3 contains 17 residues. CDR3 nucleotides: TGTGCAAGTCGCTTAGCCGCATGGGCGAACACTAATGAAAAACTGTTTTTT. Translating it yields CASRLAAWANTNEKLFF.

This clonotype was recorded a few times. The V call is TRBV4-1, the J call TRBJ2-1; D is ambiguous. Germline V gene lookup returns CDR1 MGHRA and CDR2 YSYEKL. The CDR3 contains 12 residues. Trimming removed 3 bases from V and 8 bases from J, with 8 bases in between. The CDR3 sequence: CASSHSLDEQFF. CDR3 in DNA: TGCGCCAGCAGCCATTCGTTGGATGAGCAGTTCTTC.

The chain combines TRBV4-2 with TRBJ2-7; D is undetermined. The CDR3 consists of 12 residues. The germline CDR1 and CDR2 sequences are LGHNA and YNFKEQ. Deletions cut 1 base from V and 5 bases from J, with 6 bases between. DNA for the CDR3: TGTGCCAGCAGCCAAGCTTCTGACGAGCAGTACTTC. It yields the protein CASSQASDEQYF.

The J gene is TRBJ1-5, the V gene TRBV27; perhaps TRBD1 as D (6 bases). The CDR3 covers 14 residues. Trimming stripped 2 bases from V and 4 bases from J, with 9 bases between. Per germline, CDR1 MNHEY and CDR2 SMNVEV (reference sequence). The CDR3 DNA is TGTGCCAGCAGTTTAGGGACAAAGAATCAGCCCCAGCATTTT. Translation: CASSLGTKNQPQHF.

The V gene is TRBV9, the J gene TRBJ2-1; 7 nucleotides line up with TRBD2. Trimming cost V 0 bases and J 5 bases; bases outside gene matches: 11. Germline-derived CDR1 and CDR2 are SGDLS and YYNGEE. There are 17 residues in the CDR3. The CDR3 bases are TGTGCCAGCAGCGTAGCTGGGGGGGACGTTGGGCACAATGAGCAGTTCTTC. It codes for CASSVAGGDVGHNEQFF.

This clonotype was picked up a small number of times. The chain recombines TRBV6-5 with TRBJ2-1; 8 bases agree with TRBD2. V shed 2 bases and J 3 bases; nucleotides not matched to a gene: 3. This CDR3 is 15 amino acids long. Looked up from germline, CDR1 is MNHEY and CDR2 is SVGAGI. The CDR3 DNA follows: TGTGCCAGCAGTTACAGCGGGAGTGGCTACAATGAGCAGTTCTTC. The encoded protein is CASSYSGSGYNEQFF.

In this sample, this clonotype turned up once. This chain uses TRBV20-1 with TRBJ2-7; D possibly uses TRBD1 or TRBD2 (5 bases each). V shed 3 bases and J shed 0 bases, with 12 bases lying between them. The CDR3 spans 14 residues. CDR1 is DFQATT and CDR2 is SNEGSKA in the germline V gene (reference sequence). CDR3 in DNA: TGCAGTGCTAGCGGGACGCGGTTCTCCTACGAGCAGTACTTC. This sequence encodes CSASGTRFSYEQYF.

V and J are TRBV9 and TRBJ2-5; D call uncertain. V was pared by 4 bases and J by 3 bases, with 19 bases between. The CDR3 is 16 amino acids. Germline CDR1 reads SGDLS; CDR2 reads YYNGEE. The CDR3 DNA is TGTGCCAGCAGCCGCGCTGCTTCTCTTGGAGAAGAGACCCAGTACTTC. It yields the protein CASSRAASLGEETQYF.